This T cell receptor beta chain was sequenced during a study of T cells expressing NK-cell markers. Study context: The sequencing cohort of eight donors included seven HCMV-seropositive individuals and one seronegative individual.

The CDR3 runs to 16 residues. Germline-derived CDR1 and CDR2 are SGHTA and FQGNSA. Synthesis of TCR beta cDNA relied on 5'RACE template switching carrying UMIs. TCRdb reprocessed the 5' RACE reads, keeping one entry per CDR3 protein, no DNA. The sample has roughly 450,000 distinct CDR3 sequences, and its top ten clones hold more than 1.4%. The sequencing sample was made of blood T cells: a sorted CD56 or NKG2C T cell subset, CD4+ or CD8+ T cells, or bulk PBMC T cells (not recorded which). The clonotype was recovered from a woman between 45 and 65 years old in good health. The chain recombines TRBV7-2 with TRBJ1-1. The CDR3 here is CASSLRGGHLNTEAFF.